This TCR beta chain comes out of a study of T cells in Graves' hyperthyroidism and ophthalmopathy. Across the whole study: Peripheral blood samples were taken at initial diagnosis, prior to any treatment. Findings and limits, study-wide: Most expanded thyroid clonotypes above 0.001 recurred in blood.

This clonotype has at least ten counts. What it binds is unknown. CDR3 length equals 13 residues. The junction had 6 bases not matched to a gene; V was cut back by 6 bases and J by 5 bases. Germline V lookup: CDR1 DFQATT, CDR2 SNEGSKA (reference sequence). For the diagnoses, clinical symptoms, serum thyroxine and TRAb, thyroid ultrasound and orbital computed tomography were used. A roughly 10 ml volume of fresh peripheral blood provided the PBMCs. RNA transcripts gave rise to amplified TCR beta CDR3 regions. During a first-round RT-PCR of the TCR CDR3, the HTBI primer set was used. TCRdb reprocessed the multiplex PCR reads with MiXCR, giving one entry per CDR3 protein. Here the sample spans some 600,000 distinct CDR3 sequences, about 15% being singletons.

The chain is built from TRBV20-1 and TRBJ2-1, with TRBD2 identical over 8 bases. What was sequenced was blood. The sequence was collected from a woman between 25 and 40 years old with Graves' hyperthyroidism that later progressed to Graves' ophthalmopathy. The CDR3 nucleotides read TGCAGTGCCAAACTAGCGGTCAACAATGAGCAGTTCTTC. The encoded protein is CSAKLAVNNEQFF.